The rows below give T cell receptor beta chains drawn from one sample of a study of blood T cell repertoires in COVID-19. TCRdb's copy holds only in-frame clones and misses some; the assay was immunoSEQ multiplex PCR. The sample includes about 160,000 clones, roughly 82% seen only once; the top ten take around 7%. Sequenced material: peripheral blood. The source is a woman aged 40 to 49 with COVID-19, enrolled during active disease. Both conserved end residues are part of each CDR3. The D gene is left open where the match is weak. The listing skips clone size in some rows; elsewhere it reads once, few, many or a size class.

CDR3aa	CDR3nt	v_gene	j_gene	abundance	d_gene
CASSLRTGLPYNEQFF	TGTGCCAGCAGCTTAAGAACTGGACTTCCCTACAATGAGCAGTTCTTC	TRBV11-3	TRBJ2-1	once	NA
CASSYYRGTQETQYF	TGTGCCAGCAGTTACTACAGGGGGACCCAAGAGACCCAGTACTTC	TRBV6-5	TRBJ2-5	NA	TRBD1
CSVGAGNQPQHF	TGCAGCGTTGGGGCCGGCAATCAGCCCCAGCATTTT	TRBV29-1	TRBJ1-5	NA	NA
CASSLALAGLYEQYF	TGTGCCAGCAGCTTAGCGCTGGCGGGGCTCTACGAGCAGTACTTC	TRBV7-8	TRBJ2-7	NA	NA
CASELQETQYF	TGTGCCAGCGAACTACAAGAGACCCAGTACTTC	TRBV2	TRBJ2-5	NA	NA
CASSQMNTEAFF	TGTGCCAGCAGTCAAATGAACACTGAAGCTTTCTTT	TRBV6-5	TRBJ1-1	NA	NA
CASSPRGGNEQFF	TGTGCCAGCAGCCCCCGAGGGGGAAATGAGCAGTTCTTC	TRBV11-3	TRBJ2-1	NA	NA
CASSYSSGGALDTQYF	TGTGCCAGCAGTTACTCGAGCGGGGGGGCCTTGGATACGCAGTATTTT	TRBV6-2/TRBV6-3	TRBJ2-3	NA	TRBD2
CASSHTPTLMNTEAFF	TGTGCCAGCAGTCATACACCGACATTGATGAACACTGAAGCTTTCTTT	TRBV2	TRBJ1-1	few	NA
CASGTGVSGANVLTF	TGTGCCAGTGGGACAGGGGTCTCCGGGGCCAACGTCCTGACTTTC	TRBV7-9	TRBJ2-6	NA	TRBD1
CASSLGPRGTEAFF	TGTGCCAGCAGCCTGGGACCGCGGGGCACTGAAGCTTTCTTT	TRBV28	TRBJ1-1	NA	NA